The 7 T cell receptor beta chains listed next were all sequenced from one sample in a study of cytomegalovirus exposure and HLA in healthy donors. Primers included in the PCR were 60 Vbeta and 13 Jbeta primers. Generated by immunoSEQ multiplex PCR, the TCRdb table keeps only in-frame clones and is missing some. The sample shows some 170,000 clones, roughly 79% of them seen only once. The sequencing input was PBMCs. These receptors were taken from a middle-aged woman in good health and CMV-seronegative.

The V gene is TRBV2, the J gene TRBJ1-1; D remains ambiguous. The CDR3 consists of 14 residues. Trimming removed 3 bases from V and 2 bases from J, with 10 bases in between. CDR1 is SNHLY and CDR2 is FYNNEI in the germline V gene. The CDR3 DNA is TGTGCCAGCAGTGACTCAGGTAAAAACACTGAAGCTTTCTTT. As protein: CASSDSGKNTEAFF.

This chain uses TRBV18 with TRBJ2-7; the D gene is possibly TRBD1 (6 bases). V lost 3 bases and J lost 5, with 17 bases in between. From germline, CDR1 is KGHSH and CDR2 LQKENI. The CDR3 consists of 15 residues. CDR3: CASSPRPDRPHEQYF. The CDR3, as DNA: TGTGCCAGCTCACCCCGCCCGGACAGACCCCACGAGCAGTACTTC.

This sequence joins TRBV5-1 and TRBJ2-7, with 9 bases identical to TRBD2. Germline trimming cut 0 bases from V and 2 bases from J; bases unmatched to any gene: 3. The CDR3 runs 15 residues. Germline CDR1 and CDR2: SGHRS and YFSETQ. CDR3 protein: CASSLVSSGTYEQYF. The CDR3 bases are TGCGCCAGCAGCTTGGTCTCTAGCGGGACCTACGAGCAGTACTTC.

This chain links TRBV5-1 with TRBJ2-2; D is uncertain. Germline-derived CDR1 and CDR2 are SGHRS and YFSETQ. V dropped 1 base and J dropped 4 bases, with 11 bases sitting between them. The CDR3 consists of 15 residues. The CDR3 DNA follows: TGCGCCAGCAGCTTGTGGTCCCTAGGCACCGGGGAGCTGTTTTTT. Encoded protein: CASSLWSLGTGELFF.

This chain connects TRBV29-1 to TRBJ2-4; the D is unclear. Trimming took off 7 bases at V and 8 bases at J, with 18 bases between the two ends. Germline CDR1 reads SQVTM; CDR2 reads ANQGSEA. CDR3 length: 13 amino acids. The CDR3 sequence is CSASTSSRDIQYF. The CDR3 coding sequence is TGCAGCGCTTCGACCTCCTCCCGGGACATTCAGTACTTC. Full variable domain (missing parts from reference TRBV29-1 and TRBJ2-4): SAVISQKPSRDICQRGTSLTIQCQVDSQVTMMFWYRQQPGQSLTLIATANQGSEATYESGFVIDKFPISRPNLTFSTLTVSNMSPEDSSIYLCSASTSSRDIQYFGAGTRLSVL.

The chain has TRBV30 and TRBJ2-7; tentatively, D is TRBD1 (5 bases). CDR1 is GTSNPN, CDR2 SVGIG, per germline (reference sequence). CDR3 length equals 12 residues. The V and J ends lost 0 bases and 6 bases respectively, with 9 bases between them. CDR3 sequence reads: CAWSVNQGEQYF. CDR3 DNA sequence: TGTGCCTGGAGTGTAAACCAGGGCGAGCAGTACTTC. The complete variable domain, with remaining parts taken from reference TRBV30 and TRBJ2-7, reads SQTIHQWPATLVQPVGSPLSLECTVEGTSNPNLYWYRQAAGRGLQLLFYSVGIGQISSEVPQNLSASRPQDRQFILSSKKLLLSDSGFYLCAWSVNQGEQYFGPGTRLTVT.

The chain is built from TRBV5-1 and TRBJ1-1, with 7 bases matching TRBD1. The V and J ends lost 7 bases and 10 bases, in that order; junction bases with no gene match: 13. From germline, CDR1 is SGHRS and CDR2 YFSETQ. CDR3 length: 13 residues. The CDR3 is CASRPGTEGRAFF. For the CDR3, the DNA is TGCGCCAGCCGTCCGGGGACAGAAGGGCGAGCTTTCTTT.